Shown below are 26 T cell receptor beta chains from a single sample sequenced in a study of glioma-infiltrating T cells after dendritic cell vaccination. Time point meaning: after dendritic cell vaccination, including at tumor progression/relapse. Produced via immunoSEQ multiplex PCR; TCRdb's table is partial and in-frame only. This table holds 50,000 to 55,000 clones, 75% to 90% found once. The source material was blood, sampled after dendritic cell vaccination. These receptors were collected from a human donor with glioblastoma.

V usage is TRBV29-1 and J usage is TRBJ2-6, with D possibly being TRBD2 (7 bases). CDR1 and CDR2 (germline): SQVTM, ANQGSEA. The CDR3 is 15 amino acids. V shed 1 base and J shed 5 bases, with 12 bases lying between them. The CDR3, as DNA: TGCAGCGTTGAAGCGGGGGGCACCCGGGCCAACGTCCTGACTTTC. Its protein is CSVEAGGTRANVLTF.

The chain combines TRBV6-1 with TRBJ1-5; the D is unclear. The CDR3 covers 15 residues. Germline CDR1 and CDR2: MNHNS and SASEGT. The V end lost 2 bases, the J end lost 6 bases, and 14 bases lay between the germline ends. Here the CDR3 reads CASSETVFSPQPQHF. The CDR3, as DNA: TGTGCCAGCAGTGAAACAGTTTTTTCGCCTCAGCCCCAGCATTTT.

The chain uses TRBV4-1 and TRBJ1-3, with D perhaps matching TRBD1 (5 bases). Per germline, CDR1 MGHRA and CDR2 YSYEKL. The CDR3 contains 15 residues. V gave up 4 bases and J gave up 2 bases, with 12 bases separating them. In DNA, the CDR3 is TGCGCCAGCAGCCGGTTAGGGGTTGCTGGAAACACCATATATTTT. Protein: CASSRLGVAGNTIYF.

V and J are TRBV7-9 and TRBJ2-3, with D perhaps TRBD1 (5 bases). Germline CDR1 reads SEHNR; CDR2 reads FQNEAQ (reference sequence). The CDR3 length is 12 residues. The V end lost 6 bases, the J end lost 14 bases, and 18 bases lay between the germline ends. The DNA for the CDR3 is TGTGCCAGCAGGTCCGACAGCGTACAGCCGTATTTT. Translated: CASRSDSVQPYF.

This clone appeared once. The chain combines TRBV6-6 with TRBJ1-6; no reliable D call. Trimming pared 8 bases from V and 2 bases from J, leaving 13 bases between. CDR3 length: 15 amino acids. Germline V CDR1 and CDR2: MNHNY, SVGAGI (reference sequence). CDR3 sequence (DNA): TGTGCCAGCTCTGGTGTAAGAGCCTATAATTCACCCCTCCACTTT. This sequence encodes CASSGVRAYNSPLHF.

The V and J genes are TRBV7-6 and TRBJ2-2; D gene ambiguous. This CDR3 comprises 15 residues. The V end was cut by 7 bases, the J end by 3 bases, with 15 bases between. Germline lookup yields CDR1 SGHVS and CDR2 FNYEAQ. This CDR3 reads CASTPGGEYTGELFF. In DNA, the CDR3 is TGTGCCAGCACTCCCGGCGGCGAATACACCGGGGAGCTGTTTTTT.

The chain joins TRBV19 to TRBJ1-2, with D perhaps TRBD1 (5 bases). CDR3 length: 16 amino acids. Germline V gene lookup returns CDR1 LNHDA and CDR2 SQIVND (reference sequence). The V end was cut by 7 bases, the J end by 2 bases, with 20 bases between. The CDR3 nucleotides are TGTGCCAGTACCAAGGCAGGAGGGACTACGAACTATGGCTACACCTTC. Translation: CASTKAGGTTNYGYTF.

J is TRBJ2-7 and V is TRBV4-2; D is possibly TRBD1 (6 bases). Germline values: CDR1 LGHNA, CDR2 YNFKEQ. Deletions cut 0 bases from V and 7 bases from J, with 13 bases between. This CDR3 contains 14 residues. The CDR3 sequence: CASSQDPGRGEQYF. In DNA form, the CDR3 reads TGTGCCAGCAGCCAAGATCCGGGAAGGGGGGAGCAGTACTTC.

The chain employs TRBV19 and TRBJ2-3; the match to TRBD2 covers 8 bases. The CDR3 spans 15 residues. Trimming removed 2 bases from V and 1 base from J; junction bases left unmatched: 2. CDR1 and CDR2 (germline): LNHDA, SQIVND (reference sequence). CDR3 amino acids: CASSISGGGTDTQYF. The DNA of the CDR3 is TGTGCCAGTAGTATATCGGGAGGGGGCACAGATACGCAGTATTTT.

As for this clone: The sample contains more than one DNA sequence encoding this CDR3. The chain is built from TRBV5-4 and TRBJ2-1, with 7 bases fitting TRBD2. Germline values: CDR1 SGHNT, CDR2 YYREEE (reference sequence). The CDR3 has 11 amino acids. The trim removed 9 bases at V and 14 bases at J, leaving 11 bases unmatched. The CDR3 loop is CATTAAGEEFF. CDR3 nucleotide sequence: TGTGCCACGACTGCGGCGGGGGAGGAGTTCTTC.

The chain is built from TRBV30 and TRBJ2-3; D is possibly TRBD2 (5 bases). The CDR3 is 13 residues long. CDR1 GTSNPN and CDR2 SVGIG come from the germline V gene (reference sequence). V lost 4 bases to trimming and J lost 7 bases, with 15 bases between them. The CDR3 loop reads CAWITRPPYTQYF. CDR3 DNA: TGTGCCTGGATAACTAGGCCGCCATATACGCAGTATTTT. The full variable domain, with the rest looked up from reference TRBV30 and TRBJ2-3, is SQTIHQWPATLVQPVGSPLSLECTVEGTSNPNLYWYRQAAGRGLQLLFYSVGIGQISSEVPQNLSASRPQDRQFILSSKKLLLSDSGFYLCAWITRPPYTQYFGPGTRLTVL.

The genes are TRBV28 and TRBJ2-1; 10 nucleotides line up with TRBD2. The germline CDR1 and CDR2 sequences are MDHEN and SYDVKM. This CDR3 has 13 residues. CDR3 residues: CAGAGGGYNEQFF. The CDR3 region has the DNA TGTGCTGGAGCGGGAGGGGGGTACAATGAGCAGTTCTTC.

V and J are TRBV28 and TRBJ2-1, with D possibly being TRBD1 (5 bases). CDR3 length: 13 residues. Germline V gene data show CDR1 as MDHEN and CDR2 as SYDVKM. V was cut by 2 bases and J by 6 bases, with 8 bases left in between. CDR3 in DNA: TGTGCCAGCAGTTTACAGGGTAGCAATGAGCAGTTCTTC. Protein sequence: CASSLQGSNEQFF. Looking up the rest from reference TRBV28 and TRBJ2-1 gives the full variable domain: DVKVTQSSRYLVKRTGEKVFLECVQDMDHENMFWYRQDPGLGLRLIYFSYDVKMKEKGDIPEGYSVSREKKERFSLILESASTNQTSMYLCASSLQGSNEQFFGPGTRLTVL.

The chain links TRBV30 to TRBJ2-5; D call uncertain. The length of the CDR3 is 13 residues. Per the germline V gene, CDR1 is GTSNPN and CDR2 is SVGIG (reference sequence). Between the trimmed V and J ends, which lost 1 base and 11 bases, there was a span of 17 bases. In nucleotides, the CDR3 is TGTGCCTGGAGTGGGCTACAAAACCACGGGCAGTACTTC. It is translated as CAWSGLQNHGQYF.

J is TRBJ1-1 and V is TRBV18; TRBD1 is a possible D gene (6 bases). This CDR3 is 15 amino acids long. Per the germline V gene, CDR1 is KGHSH and CDR2 is LQKENI. The V and J ends lost 3 bases and 0 bases respectively, with 11 bases between them. CDR3 DNA sequence: TGTGCCAGCTCACCTTCAGACAGGATGAACACTGAAGCTTTCTTT. It encodes CASSPSDRMNTEAFF.

V gene TRBV2 combines with J gene TRBJ1-2; 8 positions agree with TRBD1. Unmatched junction bases numbered 3, after V lost 5 bases and J lost 7 bases. The V gene's germline CDR1 is SNHLY and CDR2 FYNNEI. The CDR3 consists of 12 residues. The CDR3 loop reads CASSPDRVGYTF. In nucleotides, the CDR3 is TGTGCCAGCAGTCCGGACAGGGTTGGCTACACCTTC.

A few counts support this clone. This chain connects TRBV6-6 to TRBJ2-7; D may be TRBD1 (6 bases). Per the germline V gene, CDR1 is MNHNY and CDR2 is SVGAGI (reference sequence). V dropped 5 bases and J dropped 2 bases, with 10 bases sitting between them. This CDR3 region has 13 residues. CDR3 nucleotide sequence: TGTGCCAGCAGTCGACAGGTCCCCTACGAGCAGTACTTC. It codes for CASSRQVPYEQYF.

The J gene is TRBJ2-3, the V gene TRBV6-1; TRBD1 might be the D (6 bases). Germline lookup yields CDR1 MNHNS and CDR2 SASEGT. Trimming stripped 6 bases from V and 6 bases from J, with 16 bases between. This CDR3 is built from 14 residues. CDR3 DNA: TGTGCCAGCAGGCCAGGGGTCGCCCCGGATACGCAGTATTTT. Amino acid sequence: CASRPGVAPDTQYF.

The chain links TRBV7-2 to TRBJ2-7; 7 nucleotides align to TRBD2. The CDR3 length is 14 residues. Losses at the gene ends were 5 bases for V and 6 bases for J; bases not matched to a gene: 10. Germline-derived CDR1 and CDR2 are SGHTA and FQGNSA. This CDR3 is CASSPGGRVGEQYF. As DNA, the CDR3 is TGTGCCAGCAGCCCCGGAGGGAGGGTAGGCGAGCAGTACTTC.

The gene calls are TRBV9 and TRBJ2-5; TRBD2 aligns across 9 bases. The V and J ends lost 2 bases and 5 bases, in that order; junction bases with no gene match: 7. CDR1 is SGDLS, CDR2 YYNGEE, per germline. CDR3 length: 15 residues. This CDR3 reads CASSVGGGGWETQYF. DNA of the CDR3: TGTGCCAGCAGCGTTGGCGGGGGGGGTTGGGAGACCCAGTACTTC. Variable domain in full (rest from reference TRBV9 and TRBJ2-5): DSGVTQTPKHLITATGQRVTLRCSPRSGDLSVYWYQQSLDQGLQFLIQYYNGEERAKGNILERFSAQQFPDLHSELNLSSLELGDSALYFCASSVGGGGWETQYFGPGTRLLVL.

The V call is TRBV27, the J call TRBJ2-2, with 9 bases fitting TRBD2. CDR1 is MNHEY and CDR2 is SMNVEV in the germline V gene (reference sequence). The V and J ends lost 6 bases and 2 bases, in that order; junction bases with no gene match: 7. This CDR3 is built from 16 residues. CDR3 bases: TGTGCCAGCAGGACGGGTAGCGGGAGAAACACCGGGGAGCTGTTTTTT. It is translated as CASRTGSGRNTGELFF.

The chain couples TRBV18 to TRBJ1-1, with 11 nucleotides matching TRBD1. V lost 3 bases and J lost 4; bases outside the gene matches: 7. The CDR3 length is 16 residues. CDR1 and CDR2 from the germline V gene are KGHSH and LQKENI. CDR3 residues: CASSPGTGGLGTEAFF. The CDR3 coding sequence is TGTGCCAGCTCACCCGGGACAGGGGGTCTAGGCACTGAAGCTTTCTTT.

This clone appeared once. V gene TRBV4-1 combines with J gene TRBJ2-1, with D maybe TRBD2 (5 bases). Germline CDR1 reads MGHRA; CDR2 reads YSYEKL. The CDR3 sequence is 15 residues long. Trimming took 3 bases from V and 4 from J, leaving 13 bases between them. The CDR3 nucleotides read TGCGCCAGCAGCCAGCAGCGCGGCGGGTACAATGAGCAGTTCTTC. It specifies CASSQQRGGYNEQFF.

The chain is built from TRBV7-6 and TRBJ2-1; 9 positions agree with TRBD2. The CDR3 length is 18 residues. The germline gives CDR1 SGHVS, CDR2 FNYEAQ. The V segment lost 4 bases and the J segment 6 bases; nucleotides outside the gene matches: 16. In DNA, the CDR3 is TGTGCCAGCAGCTCCCCTGTCGAGCTAGCGGGGATCTCCAATGAGCAGTTCTTC. Its translation: CASSSPVELAGISNEQFF.

About this clone itself: An end of the junction does not agree with germline; a read error may underlie this. CDR3 in DNA: TGTGCCAGCAGCGCAACTCTCCGGGACAGGGTAGACTTC. It translates to CASSATLRDRVDF. The chain has TRBV7-8 and TRBJ2-7; TRBD1 aligns across 9 bases. This CDR3 region has 13 residues. Germline CDR1 reads SGHVS; CDR2 reads FQNEAQ.

This sequence joins TRBV11-2 and TRBJ2-5; D gene uncertain. With 3 bases removed from V and 3 bases from J, the gap between germline ends came to 8 bases. The CDR3 has 13 residues. CDR1 and CDR2 from the germline V gene are SGHAT and FQNNGV. The CDR3 DNA is TGTGCCAGCAGCTTTGGCCGAAAAGAGACCCAGTACTTC. Translated: CASSFGRKETQYF.